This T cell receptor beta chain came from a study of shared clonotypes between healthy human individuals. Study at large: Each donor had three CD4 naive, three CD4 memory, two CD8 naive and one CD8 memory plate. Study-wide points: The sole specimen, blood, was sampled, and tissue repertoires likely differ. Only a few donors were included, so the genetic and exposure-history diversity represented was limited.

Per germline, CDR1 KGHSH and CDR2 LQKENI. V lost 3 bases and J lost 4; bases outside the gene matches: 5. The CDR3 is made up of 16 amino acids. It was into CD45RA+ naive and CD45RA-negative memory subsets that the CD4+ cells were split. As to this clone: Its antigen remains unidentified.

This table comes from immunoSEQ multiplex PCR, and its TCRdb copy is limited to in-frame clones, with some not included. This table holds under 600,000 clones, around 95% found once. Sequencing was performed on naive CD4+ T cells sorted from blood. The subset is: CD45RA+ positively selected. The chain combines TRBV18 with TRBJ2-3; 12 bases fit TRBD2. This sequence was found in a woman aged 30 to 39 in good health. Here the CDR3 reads CASSPQTSGSADTQYF. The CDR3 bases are TGTGCCAGCTCACCCCAGACTAGCGGGAGTGCAGATACGCAGTATTTT.